This T cell receptor (beta chain) stems from a study of blood T cell repertoires in COVID-19. Looking at the study overall: Acute and convalescent COVID-19 specimens originated in the United States, Italy and Spain. PBMCs, B-cell-depleted T cells, or T cells were the source of the cDNA or gDNA that made up the material.

Germline loops: CDR1 SGHNT, CDR2 YYREEE (reference sequence). With V trimmed by 4 bases and J by 5 bases, 7 bases remained unmatched. The CDR3 sequence is 15 residues long. Original methodology: Amplification from reference gene primers served as the basis for estimated nucleated cell counts. The assay was immunoSEQ multiplex PCR, and TCRdb's table has in-frame clones only and misses some. V, J and clone size are those of that table, while D and trimming were read from the DNA. The sample shows hundreds of thousands of clones, 82% of them seen only once. This receptor was obtained from a woman between 65 and 79 years old with acute or convalescent COVID-19. The sequenced sample was peripheral blood. The chain joins TRBV5-4 to TRBJ1-1; TRBD1 matches at 11 bases. The CDR3 here is CASSVDRGRRTEAFF. CDR3 nucleotide sequence: TGTGCCAGCAGCGTGGACAGGGGGCGCCGGACTGAAGCTTTCTTT.